Below, 15 T cell receptor beta chains from the same sample are listed, as sequenced in a study of OX40 agonist ivuxolimab in advanced cancers. Sequencing used immunoSEQ multiplex PCR; TCRdb keeps in-frame clones, though not all of them. The table shows about 93,000 clones, with 91% occurring only once. Sequences were derived from CD4+ or CD8+ T cells sorted from blood, sampled in a trial of the OX40 agonist ivuxolimab. The origin of the receptors is an adult with an advanced solid tumor such as melanoma, head and neck, liver or kidney cancer.

The chain recombines TRBV29-1 with TRBJ2-1, with D perhaps matching TRBD2 (6 bases). The CDR3 length is 16 residues. The V gene's germline CDR1 is SQVTM and CDR2 ANQGSEA. Trimming took 4 bases from V and 3 from J, leaving 19 bases between them. The chain's CDR3 is CSVAQGLAEHYNEQFF. CDR3 nucleotides: TGCAGCGTTGCACAAGGGTTAGCGGAGCACTACAATGAGCAGTTCTTC.

CDR3 nucleotide sequence: TGTGCCCCGAGGGGGACACAGAAGATCGGTGAGCAGTTCTTC. Protein: CAPRGTQKIGEQFF. The chain links TRBV19 to TRBJ2-1; TRBD1 is a possible D gene (6 bases). CDR1 and CDR2 (germline): LNHDA, SQIVND (reference sequence). V dropped 11 bases and J dropped 9 bases, with 23 bases sitting between them. This CDR3 comprises 14 residues.

This chain uses TRBV5-6 with TRBJ2-2; D is ambiguous. Germline V gene sequence: CDR1 SGHDT, CDR2 YYEEEE. V lost 0 bases and J 1 base, leaving 4 bases between the germline ends. The CDR3 is 14 residues long. CDR3 bases: TGTGCCAGCAGCTTGGGTTTGAACACCGGGGAGCTGTTTTTT. Encoded protein: CASSLGLNTGELFF.

In its sample, this clone was seen once. The gene calls are TRBV4-1 and TRBJ1-2, with 7 nucleotides matching TRBD1. Trimming at V came to 0 bases and at J to 0 bases, leaving 10 bases not matched to a gene. CDR3 length: 18 residues. CDR1 and CDR2 from the germline V gene are MGHRA and YSYEKL. CDR3 amino acids: CASSQDVAAQGANYGYTF. The DNA of the CDR3 is TGCGCCAGCAGCCAAGATGTGGCAGCCCAGGGGGCTAACTATGGCTACACCTTC.

This chain uses TRBV11-2 with TRBJ2-7; 9 bases align to TRBD1. With 4 bases clipped from V and 2 bases from J, the junction kept 3 bases outside the gene matches. Germline V gives CDR1 SGHAT, CDR2 FQNNGV. CDR3 length: 14 residues. The CDR3 region has the DNA TGTGCCAGCAGCTACCGGGACAGGGCCTACGAGCAGTACTTC. Translation gives CASSYRDRAYEQYF.

The chain uses TRBV7-2 and TRBJ2-3; 14 bases match TRBD2. The CDR3 is 19 amino acids. Germline V gives CDR1 SGHTA, CDR2 FQGNSA. J lost 3 bases, V lost 4 bases, and 12 bases had no gene match. DNA for the CDR3: TGTGCCAGCAGCTCGAACCCCGGGACTAGCGGGAGTGGTACAGATACGCAGTATTTT. Amino acids: CASSSNPGTSGSGTDTQYF. Complete variable domain (other parts from reference TRBV7-2 and TRBJ2-3): GAGVSQSPSNKVTEKGKDVELRCDPISGHTALYWYRQSLGQGLEFLIYFQGNSAPDKSGLPSDRFSAERTGGSVSTLTIQRTQQEDSAVYLCASSSNPGTSGSGTDTQYFGPGTRLTVL.

This chain uses TRBV7-2 with TRBJ2-3; D not certain. CDR3 length equals 11 residues. Trimming cost V 3 bases and J 4 bases, with 2 bases left between them. Germline lookup yields CDR1 SGHTA and CDR2 FQGNSA. CDR3 coding DNA: TGTGCCAGCAGCTTGTCAGATACGCAGTATTTT. As protein: CASSLSDTQYF.

V gene TRBV27 combines with J gene TRBJ2-7; D gene ambiguous. Germline V gene sequence: CDR1 MNHEY, CDR2 SMNVEV (reference sequence). The CDR3 extends over 12 amino acids. Deletions cut 10 bases from V and 6 bases from J, with 16 bases between. The CDR3 here is CAIREAPCEQYF. CDR3 nucleotides: TGTGCCATCCGTGAGGCCCCGTGCGAGCAGTACTTC.

The chain combines TRBV23-1 with TRBJ1-2, with TRBD1 as a possible D gene (5 bases). TRBV23-1 is noted as an ORF with a role that remains uncertain. V was shortened by 1 base and J by 4 bases, with 13 bases between the two germline ends. The CDR3 totals 15 residues. The CDR3 loop reads CASSQLEGYLYGYTF. The DNA for the CDR3 is TGCGCCAGCAGTCAATTGGAGGGGTACCTCTATGGCTACACCTTC.

The chain carries TRBV10-3 and TRBJ2-1; 12 bases match TRBD2. The CDR3 extends over 14 amino acids. In germline, CDR1 is ENHRY, CDR2 SYGVKD. The V and J ends lost 10 bases and 7 bases, in that order; junction bases with no gene match: 8. The CDR3 sequence is CATLRTSGVNEQFF. CDR3 nucleotides: TGTGCCACCTTACGGACTAGCGGGGTGAATGAGCAGTTCTTC.

V is TRBV15 and J is TRBJ2-5; 10 bases are a match to TRBD2. The V gene's germline CDR1 is LNHNV and CDR2 YYDKDF (reference sequence). The CDR3 spans 16 residues. The J segment lost 5 bases and the V segment lost 3 bases, leaving 9 bases of the junction unmatched. The chain's CDR3 is CATSRTPAGGRETQYF. CDR3 DNA sequence: TGTGCCACCAGCAGGACCCCAGCGGGAGGGCGGGAGACCCAGTACTTC. Filled out from reference TRBV15 and TRBJ2-5, the complete variable domain reads DAMVIQNPRYQVTQFGKPVTLSCSQTLNHNVMYWYQQKSSQAPKLLFHYYDKDFNNEADTPDNFQSRRPNTSFCFLDIRSPGLGDTAMYLCATSRTPAGGRETQYFGPGTRLLVL.

This clone was found once. The V call is TRBV9, the J call TRBJ1-5; possible D gene TRBD1, 6 bases. V lost 4 bases to trimming and J lost 1 base, with 12 bases between them. This CDR3 has 15 amino acids. Germline CDR1 SGDLS, CDR2 YYNGEE. The CDR3 protein is CASSLQGKSNQPQHF. CDR3 in DNA: TGTGCCAGCAGCTTACAGGGTAAGAGCAATCAGCCCCAGCATTTT.

The chain uses TRBV21-1 and TRBJ2-4; the DNA was not used to check the table's D call, TRBD1. TRBV21-1 is a documented pseudogene. This CDR3 is 17 amino acids long. CDR3 sequence reads: CASSYSEGAFCKNIQYF. The CDR3 DNA reads as TGTGCCAGCAGCTACTCCGAGGGGGCATTTTGCAAAAACATTCAGTACTTC.

The V gene is TRBV28, the J gene TRBJ2-1; D ambiguous. The length of the CDR3 is 13 residues. In germline, CDR1 is MDHEN, CDR2 SYDVKM. V was clipped by 6 bases and J by 0 bases, with 6 bases between them. The CDR3 sequence: CASRAYSYNEQFF. The DNA of the CDR3 is TGTGCCAGCAGGGCATACTCCTACAATGAGCAGTTCTTC.

The CDR3 DNA follows: TGTGCCAGCAGCTACGACAGGGGGACAAACACCGGGGAGCTGTTTTTT. Translated: CASSYDRGTNTGELFF. The rearrangement joins TRBV9 to TRBJ2-2; 9 bases align to TRBD1. Germline CDR1 SGDLS, CDR2 YYNGEE. After removal of 4 bases from V and 2 bases from J, the junction contained 6 bases not matched to a gene. The CDR3 has 16 residues.